Listed here is a single T cell receptor beta chain. This clone's antigen is unknown. Just one base apart from a much larger clone, this may be a read error. The data are from a study of identical twins (dated by TCRdb to the mid-2010s). For the study in its entirety: To test whether fetal clonotypes persist, this study deep-sequenced TCR alpha and beta repertoires from monozygotic twins, from unrelated adults of various ages, and from cord blood. To rule out contamination, replicate twin experiments were performed at different times with different library preparation protocols. The paper as a whole reports these results and caveats: Because the same donors could not be followed over many years, the conclusions depended on cross-sectional statistical analysis. Zero-insertion analyses could be partly confounded by invariant T cells such as MAIT and iNKT, although diverse VJ usage argued against such confounding for most clonotypes. Abundant cord blood beta clonotypes carried fewer insertions; young adult naive repertoires showed a weaker similar trend, while memory repertoires showed none. A weaker excess of twin sharing was found in beta out-of-frame sequences because the signal-to-noise ratio was lowered by fewer shared sequences. In monozygotic twins, recombination models systematically underestimated out-of-frame TCR alpha sharing, but the models matched the sharing seen between unrelated individuals. Out-of-frame TCR alpha sequences shared between twins showed an excess of low generation-probability sequences compared with coincidental sharing between unrelated individuals.

V is clipped by 7 bases and J by 5 bases, and the sequence between their germline boundaries is 12 bases long. The CDR3 contains 13 residues, cysteine and phenylalanine counted. Only the CDR3 DNA stays, 39 bases, in frame from base 1. Libraries were constructed by 5' RACE. TCRdb lists the instrument as Illumina HiSeq 2000. A universal primer binding site was added through template switching, and the final cDNA carried a unique molecular identifier so that TCR cDNA molecules could be counted accurately. First-strand cDNA for TCR alpha and beta chains was synthesized from specific primers in the conserved constant-segment region. To control for contamination, each cDNA library was double barcoded with a SMART-Mk sample barcode plus Illumina barcodes. Two successive PCR steps introduced TruSeq adapter sequences along with Illumina sample barcodes. TCR alpha and beta cDNA libraries were sequenced on the Illumina HiSeq platform with custom primers. As for the authors' bioinformatics: MiGEC was used to process raw reads and extract unique molecular identifiers, and MiXCR was used to find CDR3 positions. For each individual, recombination models were inferred using an EM algorithm with the repgenHMM and IGoR tools. The tcR package in R was used for shared clonotype analysis, with sharing normalized by the product of cloneset sizes. To study raw recombination without the effects of thymic and clonal selection, out-of-frame nonproductive sequences were analyzed. TCRdb reprocessed the public reads (quality trimming at Q25 with fastp, clone calling with MiXCR) and kept in-frame beta chains. CDR3 protein duplicates are merged, each entry listing the most common genes and DNA. The V and J calls were determined by TCRdb, not by the authors. For this sample there are 690,000 or so distinct CDR3 sequences; less than 10% appear just once. Jointly, the top ten make up 0.75% to 1% of the sample.

All donors were healthy Caucasians. The twin cohort consisted of three pairs of female monozygotic twins, all aged roughly 18 to 29 years. Peripheral blood mononuclear cells were used as the source from which RNA for TCR libraries was isolated. Another study also made use of these data, one on yellow fever vaccine responses in identical twins. Drawing on the second study: According to the authors, in identical twins the way T cells responded to vaccination appeared partly convergent and partly personalized. In identical twins, the study followed T cell clones that responded to the vaccine with precision.

Recombination linked TRBV12-3 or TRBV12-4 to TRBJ1-5; a tentative D call is TRBD1 (6 bases match). The receptor comes from a woman under 30 in good health. The source material was PBMCs. In nucleotides, the sequence is TGTGCCAGCACTCGCTACAGGGATCAGCCCCAGCATTTT. This yields the protein CASTRYRDQPQHF.